This TCR beta chain was captured by sequencing in a study of technical replicates of blood from a few donors. Generated by immunoSEQ multiplex PCR, the TCRdb table keeps only in-frame clones and is missing some. The data show about 89,000 clones, roughly 94% seen once. Sample: T cells isolated from PBMCs. This sequence originates from a human donor in good health.

Here the CDR3 reads CRPKDTCNYGYTF. CDR3 DNA sequence: TGCCGACCCAAGGACACCTGTAACTATGGCTACACCTTC. The rearrangement uses TRBV5-1 and TRBJ1-2, with D perhaps matching TRBD1 (5 bases). The CDR3 is 13 amino acids. CDR1 SGHRS and CDR2 YFSETQ come from the germline V gene.